One and the same sample provided the 8 T cell receptor beta chains below, sequenced in a study of OX40 agonist ivuxolimab in advanced cancers. The protocol was immunoSEQ multiplex PCR, while the TCRdb copy is restricted to in-frame clones and leaves out a portion. The table lists 25,000 to 35,000 clones, 60% to 85% of them singletons. Material: CD4+ or CD8+ T cells sorted from blood, obtained in a trial of the OX40 agonist ivuxolimab. The receptors originated from an adult with an advanced solid tumor such as melanoma, head and neck, liver or kidney cancer.

This rearrangement joins TRBV2 to TRBJ1-5; TRBD1 matches at 9 bases. V gave up 7 bases and J gave up 5 bases; unmatched junction bases: 6. The CDR3 has 14 amino acids. Germline-derived CDR1 and CDR2 are SNHLY and FYNNEI. CDR3: CASKGTGLYQPQHF. The CDR3 DNA follows: TGTGCCAGCAAGGGGACAGGGTTATATCAGCCCCAGCATTTT.

This clone has just one count. The chain combines TRBV6-1 with TRBJ2-3; 7 bases map to TRBD1. Germline values: CDR1 MNHNS, CDR2 SASEGT. The V segment lost 7 bases and the J segment 0 bases; nucleotides outside the gene matches: 4. This CDR3 is 14 amino acids long. The CDR3 loop reads CASTLTGSTDTQYF. In DNA form, the CDR3 reads TGTGCCAGCACCCTGACAGGGAGCACAGATACGCAGTATTTT.

This clone has just one count. The rearrangement uses TRBV10-1 and TRBJ2-5; D is undetermined. Germline CDR1 and CDR2: WNHNN and SYGVQD (reference sequence). Trimming pared 4 bases from V and 5 bases from J, leaving 17 bases between. This CDR3 is built from 15 residues. CDR3: CASSGQDEVGETQYF. The CDR3 DNA reads as TGCGCCAGCAGTGGCCAGGACGAGGTGGGCGAGACCCAGTACTTC.

V gene TRBV11-2 combines with J gene TRBJ2-3; 11 bases line up with TRBD1. Looked up from germline, CDR1 is SGHAT and CDR2 is FQNNGV. J was trimmed by 4 bases and V by 4 bases; bases with no gene match: 1. CDR3 length: 14 amino acids. The CDR3 sequence: CASSWTGGADTQYF. The CDR3 region has the DNA TGTGCCAGCAGCTGGACAGGGGGCGCAGATACGCAGTATTTT.

This rearrangement joins TRBV2 to TRBJ2-2, with 12 bases fitting TRBD2. The length of the CDR3 is 17 residues. Germline lookup yields CDR1 SNHLY and CDR2 FYNNEI. J was trimmed by 6 bases and V by 7 bases; bases with no gene match: 12. The CDR3 sequence: CASTQGLAGGLSGELFF. The DNA for the CDR3 is TGTGCCAGCACCCAAGGCCTAGCGGGGGGGTTATCCGGGGAGCTGTTTTTT. The whole variable domain, remainder taken from reference TRBV2 and TRBJ2-2, is EPEVTQTPSHQVTQMGQEVILRCVPISNHLYFYWYRQILGQKVEFLVSFYNNEISEKSEIFDDQFSVERPDGSNFTLKIRSTKLEDSAMYFCASTQGLAGGLSGELFFGEGSRLTVL.

The chain combines TRBV6-1 with TRBJ1-5; TRBD1 aligns across 8 bases. V was pared by 8 bases and J by 6 bases, with 3 bases of the junction left unmatched. This CDR3 has 12 residues. Germline-derived CDR1 and CDR2 are MNHNS and SASEGT. Here the CDR3 DNA reads TGTGCCAGCGGACAGGGCAGTCAGCCCCAGCATTTT. This codes for CASGQGSQPQHF.

The genes are TRBV2 and TRBJ1-5; D not resolved. The CDR3 is 12 amino acids. The germline gives CDR1 SNHLY, CDR2 FYNNEI. The V gene lost 5 bases and the J gene lost 7 bases, with 9 bases spanning the gap. CDR3 sequence (DNA): TGTGCCAGCAGTAGGGTTGGACAGCCCCAGCATTTT. It translates to CASSRVGQPQHF. Together with reference TRBV2 and TRBJ1-5, the CDR3 gives the full variable domain: EPEVTQTPSHQVTQMGQEVILRCVPISNHLYFYWYRQILGQKVEFLVSFYNNEISEKSEIFDDQFSVERPDGSNFTLKIRSTKLEDSAMYFCASSRVGQPQHFGDGTRLSIL.

The chain has TRBV7-2 and TRBJ2-5, with 7 bases fitting TRBD1. Germline V gene data show CDR1 as SGHTA and CDR2 as FQGNSA. The junction had 11 bases not matched to a gene; V was cut back by 5 bases and J by 5 bases. The CDR3 length is 15 residues. As DNA, the CDR3 is TGTGCCAGCAGCCTACGGTACAGGGGCGGTGAGACCCAGTACTTC. This encodes CASSLRYRGGETQYF.